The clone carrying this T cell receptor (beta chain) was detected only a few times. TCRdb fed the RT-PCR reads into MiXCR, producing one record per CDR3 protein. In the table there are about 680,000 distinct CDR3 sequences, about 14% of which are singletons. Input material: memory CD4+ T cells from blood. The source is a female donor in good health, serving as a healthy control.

The CDR3 DNA reads TGTGCCAGCAGTCCTAGAAGCTACTACGAGCAGTACTTC. Residues: CASSPRSYYEQYF. The chain recombines TRBV13 with TRBJ2-7; D unclear. Germline V gene data show CDR1 as PRHDT and CDR2 as FYEKMQ (reference sequence). The CDR3 is 13 residues long. Trimming took 6 bases from V and 3 from J, leaving 12 bases between them.